These 28 T cell receptor beta chains share one sample of origin, sequenced in a study of Tregs in tolerant kidney transplant recipients. Clones were read by immunoSEQ multiplex PCR, and TCRdb kept only the in-frame ones, dropping some. The sample records 55,000 to 80,000 clones, approximately 98% being singletons. The starting material was Tregs from blood, obtained before the transplant. The origin of the receptors is a human donor who received a combined kidney and bone marrow transplant.

The CDR3 region is CASSQSSMNKGGAGWMGTQHF. The CDR3 nucleotides are TGTGCCAGCAGCCAAAGCAGTATGAACAAAGGGGGTGCAGGGTGGATGGGGACCCAGCATTTT. The J gene is TRBJ1-5, the V gene TRBV21-1; the table's D call of TRBD1 was not tested on the DNA. TRBV21-1 is a known pseudogene. CDR3 length: 21 amino acids.

The V call is TRBV7-8, the J call TRBJ2-7; no clear D gene. The V end lost 1 base, the J end lost 0 bases, and 10 bases lay between the germline ends. Germline loops: CDR1 SGHVS, CDR2 FQNEAQ. The CDR3 consists of 15 residues. The CDR3 loop reads CASSLVFLSSYEQYF. CDR3 in DNA: TGTGCCAGCAGCTTAGTTTTCTTGAGCTCCTACGAGCAGTACTTC.

This sequence joins TRBV7-2 and TRBJ2-3; 10 positions match TRBD2. V lost 5 bases and J lost 5; bases outside the gene matches: 16. The CDR3 loop spans 18 amino acids. Germline CDR1 reads SGHTA; CDR2 reads FQGNSA. DNA of the CDR3: TGTGCCAGCAGCCCCGGTTTGATAGCGGGGGGCGGGGGAGATACGCAGTATTTT. This gives the protein CASSPGLIAGGGGDTQYF.

The rearrangement links TRBV2 to TRBJ1-4; TRBD1 aligns across 8 bases. The trim removed 10 bases at V and 7 bases at J, leaving 8 bases unmatched. Germline CDR1 and CDR2: SNHLY and FYNNEI. The CDR3 is made up of 13 amino acids. The DNA of the CDR3 is TGTGCCATTTCAGGGGGCATGGGTGAAAAACTGTTTTTT. Translated, it gives CAISGGMGEKLFF.

This chain uses TRBV14 with TRBJ2-1; no definite D call. The germline V and J ends were trimmed by 3 bases and 5 bases, with 14 bases remaining between them. The CDR3 sequence is 15 residues long. The V gene's germline CDR1 is SGHDN and CDR2 FVKESK. DNA for the CDR3: TGTGCCAGCAGCCATCTGGTCTGGGCAGACAATGAGCAGTTCTTC. This encodes CASSHLVWADNEQFF.

The J gene is TRBJ2-5, the V gene TRBV30; a weak D match, TRBD1 (6 bases). The J call may be faulty, since TRBJ2-7 better matches the DNA end. Per the germline V gene, CDR1 is GTSNPN and CDR2 is SVGIG (reference sequence). CDR3 length equals 18 residues. CDR3 nucleotides: TGTGCCTGGAGTGGGAGACAGGTGCTGTTTCTATCGGGCTACGAGCAGTACTTC. Its translation: CAWSGRQVLFLSGYEQYF.

The chain is built from TRBV7-9 and TRBJ2-1; D unresolved. The CDR3 spans 18 residues. CDR1 is SEHNR and CDR2 is FQNEAQ in the germline V gene (reference sequence). V lost 5 bases and J lost 0, with 20 bases in between. The CDR3 region is CASSPRKQSSSSYNEQFF. CDR3 sequence (DNA): TGTGCCAGCAGCCCTCGTAAGCAATCATCAAGCTCCTACAATGAGCAGTTCTTC.

The chain has TRBV4-1 and TRBJ1-1; D unresolved. Germline V gene lookup returns CDR1 MGHRA and CDR2 YSYEKL. This CDR3 contains 13 residues. V was trimmed by 0 bases and J by 14 bases, leaving 16 bases between them. CDR3 nucleotide sequence: TGCGCCAGCAGCCAAGAAACCAACTGGGGAGTGTTCTTT. Translated, it gives CASSQETNWGVFF.

The V gene is TRBV15, the J gene TRBJ2-1; 7 nucleotides align to TRBD2. The V and J ends lost 8 bases and 8 bases, in that order; junction bases with no gene match: 15. The V gene's germline CDR1 is LNHNV and CDR2 YYDKDF (reference sequence). The CDR3 consists of 15 residues. For the CDR3, the DNA is TGTGCCACCTCGGTTATAGCGGGCCTCGTCTATGAGCAGTTCTTC. This encodes CATSVIAGLVYEQFF.

The J gene is TRBJ1-5, the V gene TRBV7-8; D unclear. The CDR3 loop spans 13 amino acids. Germline V CDR1 and CDR2: SGHVS, FQNEAQ. V lost 3 bases and J lost 4, with 7 bases in between. The CDR3: CASSFDINQPQHF. The DNA for the CDR3 is TGTGCCAGCAGCTTTGACATTAATCAGCCCCAGCATTTT.

The chain carries TRBV2 and TRBJ1-2; 9 bases are a match to TRBD1. After removal of 5 bases from V and 4 bases from J, the junction contained 8 bases not matched to a gene. Germline values: CDR1 SNHLY, CDR2 FYNNEI. This CDR3 has 15 amino acids. CDR3 DNA sequence: TGTGCCAGCAGTTCCGACAGGGGGTTGAGCTATGGCTACACCTTC. Translated: CASSSDRGLSYGYTF.

The chain couples TRBV7-3 to TRBJ2-1; TRBD2 is a possible D gene (5 bases). This CDR3 spans 13 amino acids. Germline V CDR1 and CDR2: SGHTA, FQGTGA. The V end lost 3 bases, the J end lost 10 bases, and 13 bases lay between the germline ends. This CDR3 is CASSFPGSGEQFF. The CDR3 DNA reads TGTGCCAGCAGCTTCCCGGGGTCCGGGGAGCAGTTCTTC.

The J gene is TRBJ2-5, the V gene TRBV19, with D tentatively TRBD1 (6 bases). The germline gives CDR1 LNHDA, CDR2 SQIVND (reference sequence). CDR3 length equals 13 residues. Trimming pared 8 bases from V and 0 bases from J, leaving 10 bases between. The CDR3 protein is CASGQRYQETQYF. The CDR3 DNA reads TGTGCCAGTGGACAGCGATACCAAGAGACCCAGTACTTC.

The V gene is TRBV5-8, the J gene TRBJ2-1, with 8 bases that match TRBD2. This CDR3 spans 16 amino acids. Trimming cost V 6 bases and J 0 bases; bases outside gene matches: 8. Germline V gene lookup returns CDR1 SGHTS and CDR2 YDEGEE. The CDR3 loop is CASTPGTRSSYNEQFF. CDR3 in DNA: TGTGCCAGCACCCCCGGGACTAGAAGCTCCTACAATGAGCAGTTCTTC.

The J gene is TRBJ2-1, the V gene TRBV7-8, with 8 bases aligning to TRBD1. CDR1 and CDR2 from the germline V gene are SGHVS and FQNEAQ. The junction had 2 bases not matched to a gene; V was cut back by 0 bases and J by 4 bases. The length of the CDR3 is 15 residues. Here the CDR3 reads CASSLAQGAYNEQFF. The CDR3 DNA reads TGTGCCAGCAGCTTAGCTCAGGGGGCTTACAATGAGCAGTTCTTC.

The CDR3 nucleotides are TGTGCCCGTTCCAGGGGTTGGGACACTGAAGCTTTCTTT. This gives the protein CARSRGWDTEAFF. The chain combines TRBV30 with TRBJ1-1, with D tentatively TRBD1 (6 bases). The CDR3 extends over 13 amino acids. Germline loops: CDR1 GTSNPN, CDR2 SVGIG (reference sequence). Trimming stripped 8 bases from V and 3 bases from J, with 16 bases between.

The gene calls are TRBV5-1 and TRBJ1-4, with 9 positions matching TRBD1. V was pared by 5 bases and J by 7 bases, with 3 bases of the junction left unmatched. This CDR3 region has 13 residues. CDR1 is SGHRS and CDR2 is YFSETQ in the germline V gene. The CDR3 here is CASRKDRGEKLFF. The CDR3 DNA sequence: TGCGCCAGCAGAAAGGACAGGGGTGAAAAACTGTTTTTT.

The chain couples TRBV5-4 to TRBJ2-7, with 8 bases lining up with TRBD1. Germline values: CDR1 SGHNT, CDR2 YYREEE (reference sequence). V lost 5 bases to trimming and J lost 6 bases; unmatched junction nucleotides: 4. The CDR3 loop spans 12 amino acids. The CDR3 here is CASRRQGFEQYF. CDR3 DNA: TGTGCCAGCAGAAGACAGGGGTTCGAGCAGTACTTC.

V usage is TRBV20-1 and J usage is TRBJ2-7; D call uncertain. Germline values: CDR1 DFQATT, CDR2 SNEGSKA (reference sequence). The CDR3 length is 11 residues. V dropped 3 bases and J dropped 7 bases, with 10 bases sitting between them. CDR3 bases: TGCAGTGCTAGTCCTCAGGAAGAGCAGTACTTC. As protein: CSASPQEEQYF.

The chain recombines TRBV5-1 with TRBJ1-1; a weak D match, TRBD1 (5 bases). With 0 bases removed from V and 1 base from J, the gap between germline ends came to 13 bases. Germline values: CDR1 SGHRS, CDR2 YFSETQ. The CDR3 length is 16 residues. The CDR3 bases are TGCGCCAGCAGCTTGGGATTGGGCAGGGCGAACACTGAAGCTTTCTTT. Its protein product is CASSLGLGRANTEAFF.

The rearrangement uses TRBV11-2 and TRBJ1-5; no definite D call. V was clipped by 0 bases and J by 10 bases, with 10 bases between them. CDR3 length: 13 residues. Germline values: CDR1 SGHAT, CDR2 FQNNGV. CDR3 amino acids: CASSLDYDLPQHF. CDR3 nucleotide sequence: TGTGCCAGCAGCTTAGATTATGACTTACCCCAGCATTTT.

This chain joins TRBV19 and TRBJ1-5; D is ambiguous. Trimming pared 4 bases from V and 6 bases from J, leaving 16 bases between. There are 15 residues in the CDR3. Germline values: CDR1 LNHDA, CDR2 SQIVND (reference sequence). CDR3 protein: CASSTTGRAGQPQHF. The CDR3, as DNA: TGTGCCAGTAGTACTACTGGGAGGGCCGGTCAGCCCCAGCATTTT.

V usage is TRBV27 and J usage is TRBJ1-2, with D unclear. The germline V gene has CDR1 MNHEY and CDR2 SMNVEV (reference sequence). The V and J ends lost 3 bases and 3 bases respectively, with 11 bases between them. The CDR3 is made up of 14 amino acids. CDR3 DNA sequence: TGTGCCAGCAGTTTTTACCCCACTGACTATGGCTACACCTTC. Translating gives CASSFYPTDYGYTF.

The chain couples TRBV25-1 to TRBJ2-7; a possible D gene is TRBD1 (5 bases). Trimming left V 1 base short and J 6 bases short, with 13 bases between. CDR1 and CDR2 from the germline V gene are MGHDK and SYGVNS. This CDR3 is 14 amino acids long. CDR3 amino acids: CASSEWAGLGEQYF. CDR3 nucleotides: TGTGCCAGCAGTGAATGGGCAGGGTTGGGCGAGCAGTACTTC.

This sequence joins TRBV5-1 and TRBJ2-1; D gene uncertain. Germline V CDR1 and CDR2: SGHRS, YFSETQ. Trimming took 1 base from V and 2 from J, leaving 16 bases between them. CDR3 length: 17 amino acids. The CDR3 reads CASSLLHNSGAYNEQFF. In DNA form, the CDR3 reads TGCGCCAGCAGCTTGTTGCATAATTCCGGAGCCTACAATGAGCAGTTCTTC.

J is TRBJ2-7 and V is TRBV9; 9 bases are shared with TRBD2. Trimming took 0 bases from V and 4 from J; bases not matched to a gene: 5. From germline, CDR1 is SGDLS and CDR2 YYNGEE. CDR3 length: 15 amino acids. The CDR3 nucleotides are TGTGCCAGCAGCGTAGGTTTAGCGGGAGCGTACGAGCAGTACTTC. Its translation: CASSVGLAGAYEQYF.

The chain joins TRBV4-2 to TRBJ2-5, with 8 positions matching TRBD2. This CDR3 contains 16 residues. Per germline, CDR1 LGHNA and CDR2 YNFKEQ. J gave up 0 bases and V 3 bases, and 6 bases lay outside the gene matches. The CDR3 loop reads CASSQAGGRYQETQYF. Written as DNA, the CDR3 is TGTGCCAGCAGCCAGGCGGGGGGCCGGTACCAAGAGACCCAGTACTTC.

This sequence joins TRBV7-9 and TRBJ1-1, with 8 bases fitting TRBD1. Germline V lookup: CDR1 SEHNR, CDR2 FQNEAQ (reference sequence). The CDR3 extends over 16 amino acids. V lost 4 bases, J lost 4 bases, and 11 bases stayed unmatched. The CDR3 DNA reads as TGTGCCAGCAGCTCCCGGGACAGGTTGCATGGCACTGAAGCTTTCTTT. Protein product: CASSSRDRLHGTEAFF.